These 8 T cell receptor beta chains were sequenced from one sample in a study of ipilimumab plus nivolumab after autologous stem cell transplantation. Some clones are missing from TCRdb's copy, which holds only in-frame ones; the method was immunoSEQ multiplex PCR. This table holds fewer than 85,000 clones, 75% to 85% found once. Sequenced material: PBMCs, taken in a trial of ipilimumab plus nivolumab as post-transplant consolidation. These TCRs come from a male donor with diffuse large B-cell lymphoma.

In its sample, this clone was seen once. The chain carries TRBV27 and TRBJ1-5; 10 positions match TRBD1. Germline V CDR1 and CDR2: MNHEY, SMNVEV (reference sequence). The CDR3 totals 12 residues. DNA of the CDR3: TGTGCAGGGACAGGGGTAGATCAGCCCCAGCATTTT. It translates to CAGTGVDQPQHF.

The V gene is TRBV25-1, the J gene TRBJ2-5; D is unresolved. CDR3 length: 14 residues. Germline V gene lookup returns CDR1 MGHDK and CDR2 SYGVNS. V lost 5 bases and J 1 base, leaving 11 bases between the germline ends. In DNA, the CDR3 is TGTGCCAGCAGTCCGAATAGAGTCCAAGAGACCCAGTACTTC. Translating gives CASSPNRVQETQYF.

The chain is built from TRBV4-2 and TRBJ2-1; D may be TRBD2 (6 bases). Germline values: CDR1 LGHNA, CDR2 YNFKEQ. V was pared by 2 bases and J by 2 bases, with 16 bases between. The CDR3 is 17 residues long. CDR3 in amino acids: CASSQSSGGRPYNEQFF. In DNA form, the CDR3 reads TGTGCCAGCAGCCAATCCTCCGGGGGACGGCCCTACAATGAGCAGTTCTTC.

This clone was observed a handful of times. Here the CDR3 reads CASSLVRYNSPLHF. The CDR3 bases are TGTGCCAGCAGCTTAGTTCGATACAATTCACCCCTCCACTTT. This chain connects TRBV11-2 to TRBJ1-6; no clear D. CDR1 and CDR2 (germline): SGHAT, FQNNGV. The CDR3 contains 14 residues. V dropped 1 base and J dropped 7 bases, with 8 bases sitting between them.

The chain employs TRBV5-8 and TRBJ2-1; 9 bases match TRBD1. Germline lookup yields CDR1 SGHTS and CDR2 YDEGEE. V lost 4 bases to trimming and J lost 7 bases; unmatched junction nucleotides: 6. There are 14 residues in the CDR3. CDR3 sequence reads: CASSPRTGVNEQFF. CDR3 nucleotide sequence: TGTGCCAGCAGCCCCCGGACAGGGGTTAATGAGCAGTTCTTC.

The genes are TRBV7-9 and TRBJ2-3; 7 nucleotides line up with TRBD1. The germline CDR1 and CDR2 sequences are SEHNR and FQNEAQ (reference sequence). The length of the CDR3 is 14 residues. The trim removed 6 bases at V and 2 bases at J, leaving 5 bases unmatched. This chain's CDR3 is CASRDRFSTDTQYF. The DNA for the CDR3 is TGTGCCAGCAGGGACAGGTTCTCCACAGATACGCAGTATTTT.

The chain is built from TRBV10-1 and TRBJ2-1, with a possible D match to TRBD2 (6 bases). The CDR3 is 13 residues long. V lost 3 bases and J 8 bases, leaving 11 bases between the germline ends. CDR1 and CDR2 from the germline V gene are WNHNN and SYGVQD (reference sequence). Written as DNA, the CDR3 is TGCGCCAGCAGTGAAAGCCGCGGGGATGAGCAGTTCTTC. Its translation: CASSESRGDEQFF.

The chain couples TRBV5-6 to TRBJ2-7, with a possible D match to TRBD1 (6 bases). CDR3 length: 14 amino acids. The V end lost 3 bases, the J end lost 2 bases, and 12 bases lay between the germline ends. CDR1 SGHDT and CDR2 YYEEEE come from the germline V gene. The CDR3 reads CASSSRTVTYEQYF. As DNA, the CDR3 is TGTGCCAGCAGCTCTAGGACAGTTACCTACGAGCAGTACTTC.